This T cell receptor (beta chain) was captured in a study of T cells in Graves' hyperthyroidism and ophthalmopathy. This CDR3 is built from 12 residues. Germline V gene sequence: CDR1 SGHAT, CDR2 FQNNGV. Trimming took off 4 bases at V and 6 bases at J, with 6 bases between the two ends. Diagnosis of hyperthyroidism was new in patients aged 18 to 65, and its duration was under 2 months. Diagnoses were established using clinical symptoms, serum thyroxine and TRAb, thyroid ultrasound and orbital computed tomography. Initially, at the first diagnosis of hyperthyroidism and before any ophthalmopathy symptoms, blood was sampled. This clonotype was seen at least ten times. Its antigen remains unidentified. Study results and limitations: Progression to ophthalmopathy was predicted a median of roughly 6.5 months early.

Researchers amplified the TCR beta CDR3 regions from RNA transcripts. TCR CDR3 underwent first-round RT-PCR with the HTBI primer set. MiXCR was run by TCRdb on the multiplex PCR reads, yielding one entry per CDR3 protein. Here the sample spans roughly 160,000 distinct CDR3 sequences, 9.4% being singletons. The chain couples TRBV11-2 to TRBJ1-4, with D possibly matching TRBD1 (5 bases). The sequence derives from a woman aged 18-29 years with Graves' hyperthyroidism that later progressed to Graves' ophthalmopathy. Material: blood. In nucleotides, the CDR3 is TGTGCCAGCAGCTCCAGGGATGAAAAACTGTTTTTT. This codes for CASSSRDEKLFF.